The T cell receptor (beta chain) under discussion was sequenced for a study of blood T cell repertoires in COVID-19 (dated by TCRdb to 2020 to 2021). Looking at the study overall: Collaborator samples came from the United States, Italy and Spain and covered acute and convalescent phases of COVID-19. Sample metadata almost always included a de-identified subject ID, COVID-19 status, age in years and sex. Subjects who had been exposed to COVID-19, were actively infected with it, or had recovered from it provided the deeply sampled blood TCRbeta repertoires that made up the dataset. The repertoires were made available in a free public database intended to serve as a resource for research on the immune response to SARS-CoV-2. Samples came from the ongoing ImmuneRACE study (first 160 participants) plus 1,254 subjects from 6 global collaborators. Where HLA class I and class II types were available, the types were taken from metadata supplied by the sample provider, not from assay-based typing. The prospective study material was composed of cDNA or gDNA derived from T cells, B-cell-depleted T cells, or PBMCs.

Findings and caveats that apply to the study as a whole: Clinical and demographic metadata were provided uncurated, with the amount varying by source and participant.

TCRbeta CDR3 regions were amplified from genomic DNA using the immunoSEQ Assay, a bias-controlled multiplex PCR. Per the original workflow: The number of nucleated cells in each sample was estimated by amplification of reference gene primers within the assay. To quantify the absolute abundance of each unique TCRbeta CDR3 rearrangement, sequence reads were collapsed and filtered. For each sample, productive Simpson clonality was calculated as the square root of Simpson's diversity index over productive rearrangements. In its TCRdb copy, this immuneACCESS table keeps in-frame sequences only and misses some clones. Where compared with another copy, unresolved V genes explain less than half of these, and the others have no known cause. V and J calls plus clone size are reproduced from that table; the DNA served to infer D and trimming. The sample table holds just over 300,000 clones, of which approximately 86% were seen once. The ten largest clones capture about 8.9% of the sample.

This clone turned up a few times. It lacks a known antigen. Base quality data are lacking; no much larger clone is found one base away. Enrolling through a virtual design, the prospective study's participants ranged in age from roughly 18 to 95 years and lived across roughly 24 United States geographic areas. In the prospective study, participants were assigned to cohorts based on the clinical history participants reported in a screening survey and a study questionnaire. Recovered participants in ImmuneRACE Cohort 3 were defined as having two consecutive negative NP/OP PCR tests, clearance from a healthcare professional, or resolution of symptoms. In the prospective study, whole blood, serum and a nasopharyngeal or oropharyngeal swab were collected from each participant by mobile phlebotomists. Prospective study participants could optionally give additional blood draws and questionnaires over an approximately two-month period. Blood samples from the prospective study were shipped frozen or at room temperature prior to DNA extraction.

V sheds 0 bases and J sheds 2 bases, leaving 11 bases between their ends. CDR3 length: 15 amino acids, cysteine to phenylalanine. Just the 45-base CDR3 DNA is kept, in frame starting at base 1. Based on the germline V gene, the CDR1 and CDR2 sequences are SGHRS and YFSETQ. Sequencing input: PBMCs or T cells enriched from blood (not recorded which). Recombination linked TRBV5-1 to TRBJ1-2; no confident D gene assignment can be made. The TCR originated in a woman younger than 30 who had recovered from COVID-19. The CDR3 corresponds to CASSLGGGRNYGYTF. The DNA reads TGCGCCAGCAGCTTGGGCGGTGGGAGGAACTATGGCTACACCTTC.